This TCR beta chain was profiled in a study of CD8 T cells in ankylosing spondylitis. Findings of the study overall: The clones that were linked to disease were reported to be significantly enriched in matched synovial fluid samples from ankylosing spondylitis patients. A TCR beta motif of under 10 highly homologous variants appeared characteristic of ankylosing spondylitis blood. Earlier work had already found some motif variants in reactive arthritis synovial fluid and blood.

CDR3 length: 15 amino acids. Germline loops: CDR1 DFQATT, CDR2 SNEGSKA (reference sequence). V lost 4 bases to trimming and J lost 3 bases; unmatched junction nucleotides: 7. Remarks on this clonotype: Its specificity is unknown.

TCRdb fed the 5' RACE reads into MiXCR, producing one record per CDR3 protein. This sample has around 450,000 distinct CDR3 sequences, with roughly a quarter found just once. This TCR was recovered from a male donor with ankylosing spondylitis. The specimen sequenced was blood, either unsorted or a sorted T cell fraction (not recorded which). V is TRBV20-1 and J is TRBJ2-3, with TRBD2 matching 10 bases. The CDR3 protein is CSATLAGVRTDTQYF. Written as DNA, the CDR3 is TGCAGTGCTACCCTAGCGGGAGTAAGGACAGATACGCAGTATTTT.